The T cell receptor beta chain under discussion was sequenced for a study of T cell responses to AZD1222 COVID-19 vaccine. Clones were sequenced by immunoSEQ multiplex PCR, and TCRdb holds only the in-frame ones, with some missing. The data hold about 130,000 clones, with 80% to 90% observed a single time. Germline loops: CDR1 MNHNY, CDR2 SVGAGI (reference sequence). The ends were cut back, 2 bases at V and 5 bases at J, with 7 bases in the middle. CDR3 length: 14 amino acids. Second-dose schedules of about 4 or about 12 weeks were combined. This clonotype was obtained from an adult who received the AZD1222 COVID-19 vaccine. This chain links TRBV6-6 with TRBJ1-6, with D uncertain. This material consisted of peripheral blood, taken 28 days after the second AZD1222 dose. CDR3 DNA sequence: TGTGCCAGCAGTTACGGTATAGATAATTCACCCCTCCACTTT. This sequence encodes CASSYGIDNSPLHF.